A single T cell receptor (beta chain) is shown here with its context. Its antigen remains unidentified. This specimen comes from a study of beta chain features in type 1 diabetes. Study-level findings and limits: The study found moderately but significantly shorter TCRB CDR3s in all four CD4+ subsets of Type 1 diabetes patients.

What was sequenced were expressed TCRB transcripts, since all of the isolated RNA had been reverse transcribed. The assay was immunoSEQ multiplex PCR, and TCRdb's table has in-frame clones only and misses some. The sample records around 160,000 clones, roughly 59% being singletons. Germline-derived CDR1 and CDR2 are MGHDK and SYGVNS. V lost 4 bases to trimming and J lost 1 base, with 13 bases between them. This CDR3 spans 15 amino acids. Sequencing used naive CD4+ T cells from blood. The genes are TRBV25-1 and TRBJ2-5, with D possibly matching TRBD2 (5 bases). This TCR was sampled from a man aged 25-45 years with type 1 diabetes. CDR3 nucleotides: TGTGCCAGCAGTGGGCTGAGCGGACCCCAAGAGACCCAGTACTTC. It yields the protein CASSGLSGPQETQYF. Variable domain in full (rest from reference TRBV25-1 and TRBJ2-5): EADIYQTPRYLVIGTGKKITLECSQTMGHDKMYWYQQDPGMELHLIHYSYGVNSTEKGDLSSESTVSRIRTEHFPLTLESARPSHTSQYLCASSGLSGPQETQYFGPGTRLLVL.